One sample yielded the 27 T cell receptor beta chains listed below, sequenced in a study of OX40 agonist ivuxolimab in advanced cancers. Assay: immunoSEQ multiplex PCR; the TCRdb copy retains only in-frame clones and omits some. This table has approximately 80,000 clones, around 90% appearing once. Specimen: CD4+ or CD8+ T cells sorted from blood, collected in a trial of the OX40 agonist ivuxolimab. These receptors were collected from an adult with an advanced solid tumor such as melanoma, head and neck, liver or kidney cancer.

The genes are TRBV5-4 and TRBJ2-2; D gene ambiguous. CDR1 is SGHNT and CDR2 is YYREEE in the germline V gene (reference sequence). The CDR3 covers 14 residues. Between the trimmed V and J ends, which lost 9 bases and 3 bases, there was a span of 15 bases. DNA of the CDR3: TGTGCCACCTTTGGCGGACGCGACACCGGGGAGCTGTTTTTT. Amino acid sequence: CATFGGRDTGELFF.

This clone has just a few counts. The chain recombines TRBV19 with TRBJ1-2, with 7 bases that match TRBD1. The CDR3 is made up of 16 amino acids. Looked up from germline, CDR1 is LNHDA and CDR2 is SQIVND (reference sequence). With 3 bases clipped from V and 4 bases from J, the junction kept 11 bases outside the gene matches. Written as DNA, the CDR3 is TGTGCCAGTAGTATGGAGGCCGGGACAGACGTCTATGGCTACACCTTC. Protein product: CASSMEAGTDVYGYTF. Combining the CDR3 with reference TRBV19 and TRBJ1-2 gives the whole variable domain DGGITQSPKYLFRKEGQNVTLSCEQNLNHDAMYWYRQDPGQGLRLIYYSQIVNDFQKGDIAEGYSVSREKKESFPLTVTSAQKNPTAFYLCASSMEAGTDVYGYTFGSGTRLTVV.

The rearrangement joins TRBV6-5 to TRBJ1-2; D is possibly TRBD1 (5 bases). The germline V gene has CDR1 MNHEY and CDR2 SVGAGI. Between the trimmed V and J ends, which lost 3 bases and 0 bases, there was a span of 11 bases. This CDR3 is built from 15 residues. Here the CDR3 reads CASSYRGRTNYGYTF. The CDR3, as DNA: TGTGCCAGCAGTTATAGGGGCCGAACTAACTATGGCTACACCTTC.

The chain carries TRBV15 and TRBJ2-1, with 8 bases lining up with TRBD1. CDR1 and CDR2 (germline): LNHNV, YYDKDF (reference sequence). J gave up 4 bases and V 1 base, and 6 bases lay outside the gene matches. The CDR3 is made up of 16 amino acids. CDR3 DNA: TGTGCCACCAGCAGAGGAGGACAGGGTTCGTACAATGAGCAGTTCTTC. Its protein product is CATSRGGQGSYNEQFF.

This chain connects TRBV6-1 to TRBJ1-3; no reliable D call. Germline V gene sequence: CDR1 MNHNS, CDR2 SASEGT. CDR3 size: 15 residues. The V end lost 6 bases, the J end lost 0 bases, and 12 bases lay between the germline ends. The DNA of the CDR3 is TGTGCCAGCAGAAGCATAAGCAGCTCTGGAAACACCATATATTTT. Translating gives CASRSISSSGNTIYF.

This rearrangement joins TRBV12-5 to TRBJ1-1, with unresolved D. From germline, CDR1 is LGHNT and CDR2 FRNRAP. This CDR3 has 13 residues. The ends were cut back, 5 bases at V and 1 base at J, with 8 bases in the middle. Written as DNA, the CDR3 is TGTGCTAGTGGTCGCGGAGGGAACACTGAAGCTTTCTTT. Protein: CASGRGGNTEAFF.

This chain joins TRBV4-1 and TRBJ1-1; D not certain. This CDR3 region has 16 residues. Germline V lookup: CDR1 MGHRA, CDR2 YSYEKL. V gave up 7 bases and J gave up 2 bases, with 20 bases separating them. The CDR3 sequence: CASTSSPGGANTEAFF. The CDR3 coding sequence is TGCGCCAGCACCTCAAGCCCGGGTGGAGCAAACACTGAAGCTTTCTTT.

The CDR3, as DNA: TGTGCCAGCAGCCAAGAGGGCGTGGAGGGCTACACCTTC. This codes for CASSQEGVEGYTF. The chain joins TRBV4-2 to TRBJ1-2, with D unclear. The germline V gene encodes CDR1 LGHNA and CDR2 YNFKEQ. Trimming left V 0 bases short and J 8 bases short, with 10 bases between. The CDR3 runs to 13 residues.

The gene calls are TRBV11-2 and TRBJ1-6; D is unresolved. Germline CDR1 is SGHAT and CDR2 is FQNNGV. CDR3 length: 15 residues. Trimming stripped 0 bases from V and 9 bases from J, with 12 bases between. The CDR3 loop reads CASSLDLRRGSPLHF. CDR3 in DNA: TGTGCCAGCAGCTTAGATCTTCGTAGAGGTTCACCCCTCCACTTT.

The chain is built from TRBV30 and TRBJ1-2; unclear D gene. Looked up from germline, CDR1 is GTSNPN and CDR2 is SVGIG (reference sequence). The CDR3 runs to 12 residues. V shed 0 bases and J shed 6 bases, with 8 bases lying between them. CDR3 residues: CAWSVQWHGYTF. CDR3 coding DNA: TGTGCCTGGAGTGTACAGTGGCATGGCTACACCTTC.

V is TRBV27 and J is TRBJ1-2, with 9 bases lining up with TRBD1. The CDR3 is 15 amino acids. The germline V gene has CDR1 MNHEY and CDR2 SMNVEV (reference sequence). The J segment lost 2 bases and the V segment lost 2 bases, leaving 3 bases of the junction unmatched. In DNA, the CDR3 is TGTGCCAGCAGTTTAAAGGGACAGGGAAACTATGGCTACACCTTC. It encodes CASSLKGQGNYGYTF.

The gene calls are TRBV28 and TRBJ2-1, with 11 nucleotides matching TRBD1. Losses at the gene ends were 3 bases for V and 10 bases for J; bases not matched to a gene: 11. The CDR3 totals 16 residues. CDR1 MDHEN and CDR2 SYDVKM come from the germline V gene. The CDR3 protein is CASSLSPGQGAREQFF. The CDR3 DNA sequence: TGTGCCAGCAGTTTGAGTCCCGGACAGGGGGCGCGCGAGCAGTTCTTC. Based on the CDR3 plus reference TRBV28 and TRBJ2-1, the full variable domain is DVKVTQSSRYLVKRTGEKVFLECVQDMDHENMFWYRQDPGLGLRLIYFSYDVKMKEKGDIPEGYSVSREKKERFSLILESASTNQTSMYLCASSLSPGQGAREQFFGPGTRLTVL.

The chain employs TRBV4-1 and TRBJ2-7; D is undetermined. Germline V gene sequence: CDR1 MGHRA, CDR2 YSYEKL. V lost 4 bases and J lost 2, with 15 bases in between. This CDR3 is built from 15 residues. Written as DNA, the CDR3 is TGCGCCAGCAGCCCGAGGCAACCCAACACCTACGAGCAGTACTTC. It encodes CASSPRQPNTYEQYF.

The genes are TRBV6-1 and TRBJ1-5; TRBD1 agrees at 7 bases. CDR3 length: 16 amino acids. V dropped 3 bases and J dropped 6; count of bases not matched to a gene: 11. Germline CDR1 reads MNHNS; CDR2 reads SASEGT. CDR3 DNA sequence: TGTGCCAGCAGTGACTTAGGCAGGGGGGGAAGTCAGCCCCAGCATTTT. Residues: CASSDLGRGGSQPQHF.

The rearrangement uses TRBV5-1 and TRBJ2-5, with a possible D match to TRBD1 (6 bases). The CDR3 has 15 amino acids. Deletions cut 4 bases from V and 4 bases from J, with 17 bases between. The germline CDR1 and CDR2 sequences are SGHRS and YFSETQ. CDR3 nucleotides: TGCGCCAGCAGCCAGACGCCGGTGGGGGCAGAGACCCAGTACTTC. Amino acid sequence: CASSQTPVGAETQYF.

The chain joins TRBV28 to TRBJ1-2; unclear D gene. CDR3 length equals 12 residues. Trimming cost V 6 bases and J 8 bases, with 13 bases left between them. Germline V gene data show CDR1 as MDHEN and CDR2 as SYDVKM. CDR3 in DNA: TGTGCCAGCAGCCCGGTCCCTGGAGGCTACACCTTC. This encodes CASSPVPGGYTF.

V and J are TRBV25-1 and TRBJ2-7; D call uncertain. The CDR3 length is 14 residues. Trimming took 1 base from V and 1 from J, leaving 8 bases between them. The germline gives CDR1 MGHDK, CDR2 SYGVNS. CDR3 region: CASSELGVSYEQYF. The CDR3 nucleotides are TGTGCCAGCAGTGAATTAGGTGTATCCTACGAGCAGTACTTC.

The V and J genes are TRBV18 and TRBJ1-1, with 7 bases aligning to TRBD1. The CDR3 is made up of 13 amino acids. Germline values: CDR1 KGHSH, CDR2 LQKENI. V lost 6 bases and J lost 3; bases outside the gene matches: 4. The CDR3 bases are TGTGCCAGCTCGGGACAGAGTGACACTGAAGCTTTCTTT. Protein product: CASSGQSDTEAFF.

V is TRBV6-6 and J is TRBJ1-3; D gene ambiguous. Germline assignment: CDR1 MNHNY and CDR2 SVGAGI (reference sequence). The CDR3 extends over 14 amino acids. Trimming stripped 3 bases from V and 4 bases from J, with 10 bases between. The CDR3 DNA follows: TGTGCCAGCAGTTATGATTCCGGAGGAAACACCATATATTTT. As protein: CASSYDSGGNTIYF.

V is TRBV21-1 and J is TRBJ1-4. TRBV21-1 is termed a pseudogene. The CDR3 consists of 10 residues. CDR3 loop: CASSPTMLFF. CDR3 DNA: TGTGCCAGCAGCCCCACTATGCTGTTTTTT.

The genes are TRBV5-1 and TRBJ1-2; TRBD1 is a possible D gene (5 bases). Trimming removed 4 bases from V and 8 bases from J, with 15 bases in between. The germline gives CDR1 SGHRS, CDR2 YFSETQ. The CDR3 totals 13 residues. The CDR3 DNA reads TGCGCCAGCAGCCTCGAAGGGGCAAAGGGCTACACCTTC. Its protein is CASSLEGAKGYTF.

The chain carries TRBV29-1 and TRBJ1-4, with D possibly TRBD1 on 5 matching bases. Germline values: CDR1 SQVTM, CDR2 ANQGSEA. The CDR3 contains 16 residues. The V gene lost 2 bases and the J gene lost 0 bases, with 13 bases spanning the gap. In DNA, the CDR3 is TGCAGCGTTGAACGGTACGGGACGGCAACTAATGAAAAACTGTTTTTT. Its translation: CSVERYGTATNEKLFF. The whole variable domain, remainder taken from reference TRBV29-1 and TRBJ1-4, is SAVISQKPSRDICQRGTSLTIQCQVDSQVTMMFWYRQQPGQSLTLIATANQGSEATYESGFVIDKFPISRPNLTFSTLTVSNMSPEDSSIYLCSVERYGTATNEKLFFGSGTQLSVL.

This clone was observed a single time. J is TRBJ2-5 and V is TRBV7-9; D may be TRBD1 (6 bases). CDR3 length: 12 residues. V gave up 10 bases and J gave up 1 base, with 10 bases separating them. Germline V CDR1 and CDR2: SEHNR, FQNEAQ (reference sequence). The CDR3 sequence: CATSQGQETQYF. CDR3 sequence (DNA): TGTGCCACTTCACAGGGCCAAGAGACCCAGTACTTC.

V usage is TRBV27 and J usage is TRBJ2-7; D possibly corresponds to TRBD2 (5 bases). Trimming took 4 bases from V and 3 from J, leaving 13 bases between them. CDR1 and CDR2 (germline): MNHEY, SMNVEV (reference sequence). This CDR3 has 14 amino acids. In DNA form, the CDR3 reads TGTGCCAGCAGTTCAACTAGAGCCGGCTACGAGCAGTACGTC. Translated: CASSSTRAGYEQYV.

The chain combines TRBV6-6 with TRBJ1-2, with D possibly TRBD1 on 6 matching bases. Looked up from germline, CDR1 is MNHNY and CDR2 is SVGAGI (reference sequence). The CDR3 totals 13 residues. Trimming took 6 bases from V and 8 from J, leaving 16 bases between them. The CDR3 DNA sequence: TGTGCCAGCAGGCCCCAGGGGAGTTACGGCTACACCTTC. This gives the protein CASRPQGSYGYTF.

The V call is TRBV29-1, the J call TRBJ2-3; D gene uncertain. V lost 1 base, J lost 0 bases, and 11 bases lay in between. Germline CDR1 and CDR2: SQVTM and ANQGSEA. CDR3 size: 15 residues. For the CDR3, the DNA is TGCAGCGTTGAAGTTGGCGGAGCTAGCACAGATACGCAGTATTTT. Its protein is CSVEVGGASTDTQYF.

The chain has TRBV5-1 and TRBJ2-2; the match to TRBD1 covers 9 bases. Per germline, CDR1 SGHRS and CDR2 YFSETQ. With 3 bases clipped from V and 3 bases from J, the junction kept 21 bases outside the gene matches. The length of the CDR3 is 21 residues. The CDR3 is CASSSQPFTPGQGRYTGELFF. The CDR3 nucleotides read TGCGCCAGCAGCTCCCAGCCCTTCACTCCGGGACAGGGACGTTACACCGGGGAGCTGTTTTTT.